This TCR beta chain is drawn from a study of radiotherapy plus CTLA-4 blockade in lung cancer. The wider study: In approximately 17% of patients, objective responses were seen; approximately 30% had disease control.

In chemo-refractory metastatic non-small-cell lung cancer, patients got ipilimumab CTLA-4 blockade together with focal radiation. On this clone itself: Antigen unknown.

Findings and caveats of the study: Expansion of tumor-derived TCR clones was observed in blood after radiotherapy plus ipilimumab. Alongside interferon-beta, early blood T cell clone dynamics were reportedly the best predictor of response.

The CDR3 sequence is 15 residues long. V was pared by 2 bases and J by 4 bases, with 5 bases of the junction left unmatched. Per germline, CDR1 GTSNPN and CDR2 SVGIG (reference sequence). Produced via immunoSEQ multiplex PCR; TCRdb's table is partial and in-frame only. The profile shows 56,000 or so clones, approximately 79% of them singletons. The receptor comes from a human donor with non-small cell lung cancer who had a partial response to radiotherapy plus ipilimumab. The source was peripheral blood, collected from a patient treated with radiotherapy plus ipilimumab. The genes are TRBV30 and TRBJ2-2; 9 bases are shared with TRBD1. As DNA, the CDR3 is TGTGCCTGGAGTACAGGGACAGGGTCCACCGGGGAGCTGTTTTTT. Its translation: CAWSTGTGSTGELFF.